Listed below are T cell receptor beta chains from one sample, sequenced in a study of T cell repertoires in cytomegalovirus infection. TCRdb re-called the reads with MiXCR, one entry per CDR3 protein. The sample records some 150,000 distinct CDR3 sequences, roughly 6% being singletons. What was sequenced was PBMCs. These TCRs come from a human donor in good health (CMV status not recorded). Some clones in this sample may be carry-over from other donors' samples. Each CDR3 is given without its conserved first and last residue.

V gene,CDR3 protein
TRBV6-2/TRBV6-3,ASSYGGWSSYEQY
TRBV5-1,ASSQAGLGTWNEQF
TRBV20-1,SARSGTGNEKLF
TRBV7-2,ASSLVGGLRETQY
TRBV7-2,ASSPEARVSDTQY
TRBV10-3,ASAGTGVSGANVLT
TRBV4-2,ASSQGDGSYNEQF
TRBV28,ASSLKASYGYT
TRBV19,ASKKRSAQETQY
TRBV6-6,ASKGLDTGELF
TRBV7-2,ASSFAGPKNTEAF
TRBV7-3,ASSQGQGSTQY
TRBV28,ASSSPGDALLWAF
TRBV12-3/TRBV12-4,ASSRGWGIVEKLF
TRBV7-9,ASSSTGGIGNTEAF
TRBV7-9,ASSLGQGWDEQF
TRBV20-1,SATAPTSQSTDTQY
TRBV20-1,SADLAGVSYNEQF
TRBV7-3,ASSFRGGGWNEQF
TRBV9,ASSLTEGSSYNSPLH
TRBV7-9,ASSLEGVQYEQY
TRBV12-3/TRBV12-4,ASSKGQGFGYT
TRBV20-1,SAATTGETQY
TRBV12-5,ASGSDRIFNYGYT
TRBV3-1,ASSQGTGNTIY
TRBV6-1,ATRGDSGGQTQY
TRBV2,ASIRTANTEAF
TRBV6-1,ASSDVTDVDTQY
TRBV7-2,ASSQTGTVSYNEQF
TRBV7-9,ASSRPPGTTPNEKLF
TRBV19,ASSPKRQGVGNQPQH
TRBV9,ASSQPAGQGASGANVLT
TRBV6-2/TRBV6-3,ASSYGGIYNEQF
TRBV29-1,SVGEGDTQY